This T cell receptor (beta chain) was sequenced during a study of cytomegalovirus exposure and HLA in healthy donors. Study observations and caveats: The tendency of first-cohort TCR clusters to co-occur in the approximately 110 validation repertoires was the finding of a later analysis. Most TCR sequences were seen very rarely across donors, but some public TCRs occurred in many.

An approximately 130-subject validation cohort, separate from the 666-subject first cohort, supplied the donors. V lost 5 bases to trimming and J lost 2 bases; unmatched junction nucleotides: 5. The V gene's germline CDR1 is SQVTM and CDR2 ANQGSEA. The CDR3 loop spans 13 amino acids. Comments on this clone: The antigen is undetermined.

Only in-frame clones appear in the TCRdb table, and some are missing; sequencing was by immunoSEQ multiplex PCR. The data show approximately 59,000 clones, with 80% to 95% seen just once and 5.3% held by the top ten. This sequence joins TRBV29-1 and TRBJ2-7; 8 bases fit TRBD2. This clonotype originated in a man younger than 30 in good health and CMV-seropositive. The source material was PBMCs. The CDR3, as DNA: TGCAGCGTTCTATTAGCGGGGCCCTACGAGCAGTACTTC. This encodes CSVLLAGPYEQYF.